This T cell receptor (beta chain) was captured in a study of T cells in Graves' hyperthyroidism and ophthalmopathy. TCR beta CDR3 regions were amplified from RNA. RT-PCR in the first round (using the HTBI primer set) targeted the TCR CDR3. TCRdb itself ran the multiplex PCR reads through MiXCR, one entry per CDR3 protein. The table has approximately 610,000 distinct CDR3 sequences, 16% seen once. Study results and caveats: Most thyroid clonotypes expanded above 0.001 were also detected in blood.

This clonotype was seen a handful of times. Its antigen is unknown. This could be a read error, since a much larger clone is one nucleotide away. The origin of this receptor is a woman aged 18-29 years with Graves' hyperthyroidism. Sequencing was done on a sample of blood.

The CDR3 bases are TGTGCCAGCAGCGACAACGCAGATACGCAGTATTTT. Translation gives CASSDNADTQYF. The chain employs TRBV7-2 and TRBJ2-3; D gene uncertain. CDR1 is SGHTA and CDR2 is FQGNSA in the germline V gene. V was cut by 5 bases and J by 4 bases, with 7 bases left in between. The CDR3 runs 12 residues. The full variable domain, rest sourced from reference TRBV7-2 and TRBJ2-3, is GAGVSQSPSNKVTEKGKDVELRCDPISGHTALYWYRQSLGQGLEFLIYFQGNSAPDKSGLPSDRFSAERTGGSVSTLTIQRTQQEDSAVYLCASSDNADTQYFGPGTRLTVL.